The sequence of this TCR beta chain was determined in a study of T cell repertoires in cytomegalovirus infection. This clonotype has a count of ten or more. V was pared by 0 bases and J by 0 bases, with 9 bases between. The CDR3 runs 15 residues. Germline CDR1 and CDR2: MNHEY and SVGEGT. TCRdb re-derived calls from the reads in MiXCR, one entry per CDR3 protein. The sample consists of fewer than 350,000 distinct CDR3 sequences, around a sixth of them appearing once. The sequence came from a human donor in good health (CMV status not recorded). Some clones in this sample may be carry-over from other donors' samples. The V gene is TRBV6-2 or TRBV6-3, the J gene TRBJ2-7; D remains unclear. Sequenced input: PBMCs. The CDR3 coding sequence is TGTGCCAGCAGTTACTCGGGCCAGATCTCCTACGAGCAGTACTTC. Translating gives CASSYSGQISYEQYF.